Listed below are T cell receptor beta chains from one sample, sequenced in a study of shared clonotypes between healthy human individuals. This table comes from immunoSEQ multiplex PCR, and its TCRdb copy is limited to in-frame clones, with some not included. The repertoire holds around 1.1 million clones, with 78% as singletons. The sequenced material came from memory CD4+ T cells from PBMCs. These receptors all stem from a man younger than 30 in good health. Some clones in this sample may be carry-over from other donors' samples. CDR3s include the opening cysteine and the closing phenylalanine or tryptophan. The D gene is left open where the match is weak. Not all rows give a size; the values are once, few, many and, for expanded clones, a class.

V gene,J gene,clone size,D gene,CDR3 protein,CDR3 DNA
TRBV2,TRBJ2-1,-,TRBD2,CASSASSGRWNEQFF,TGTGCCAGCAGTGCGTCTAGCGGGAGATGGAATGAGCAGTTCTTC
TRBV10-3,TRBJ1-5,-,-,CAIGTQNQPQHF,TGTGCCATAGGGACCCAGAATCAGCCCCAGCATTTT
TRBV6-5,TRBJ2-5,-,TRBD1,CASSWTGTETQYF,TGTGCCAGCAGTTGGACAGGGACAGAGACCCAGTACTTC
TRBV28,TRBJ1-3,-,-,CASRTAGSPGNTIYF,TGTGCCAGCAGAACGGCAGGGAGCCCTGGAAACACCATATATTTT
TRBV7-3,TRBJ1-1,few,TRBD1,CASSSQGDTEAFF,TGTGCCAGCAGCTCACAGGGGGATACTGAAGCTTTCTTT
TRBV18,TRBJ2-3,-,-,CASSSLFSGPLPTDTQYF,TGTGCCAGCTCATCGCTATTTTCAGGACCGCTGCCCACAGATACGCAGTATTTT
TRBV15,TRBJ2-5,-,-,CATSRIAAQETQYF,TGTGCCACCAGCAGAATAGCGGCCCAAGAGACCCAGTACTTC
TRBV7-9,TRBJ1-1,-,-,CASSQKRDTEAFF,TGTGCCAGCAGCCAAAAGAGGGACACTGAAGCTTTCTTT
TRBV5-1,TRBJ2-1,once,TRBD1,CASSLAGQSSYNEQFF,TGCGCCAGCAGCTTGGCGGGACAGAGCTCCTACAATGAGCAGTTCTTC
TRBV4-3,TRBJ2-7,-,TRBD2,CASSQGTSYEQYF,TGCGCCAGCAGCCAGGGGACTAGCTACGAGCAGTACTTC
TRBV4-2,TRBJ2-1,few,TRBD1,CASSQATGSYNEQFF,TGTGCCAGCAGCCAGGCGACAGGGTCCTACAATGAGCAGTTCTTC
TRBV14,TRBJ2-1,-,-,CASSQDGQGWDEQFF,TGTGCCAGCAGCCAAGACGGTCAGGGGTGGGATGAGCAGTTCTTC
TRBV5-1,TRBJ2-7,-,-,CASSRQWASYEQYF,TGCGCCAGCAGCCGCCAATGGGCCTCCTACGAGCAGTACTTC
TRBV5-1,TRBJ1-2,-,-,CASRTESYGYTF,TGCGCCAGCAGGACTGAATCCTATGGCTACACCTTC
TRBV6-4,TRBJ2-3,-,-,CASSVYPTDTQYF,TGTGCCAGCAGTGTTTATCCCACAGATACGCAGTATTTT
TRBV2,TRBJ2-5,once,TRBD2,CASSTAIAGGRETQYF,TGTGCCAGCAGTACCGCCATAGCGGGAGGGCGGGAGACCCAGTACTTC
TRBV6-6,TRBJ2-5,-,-,CASSYARQETQYF,TGTGCCAGCAGTTACGCGCGTCAAGAGACCCAGTACTTC
TRBV2,TRBJ2-5,-,-,CASRASRGGPQETQYF,TGTGCCAGCAGGGCATCGCGGGGAGGCCCCCAAGAGACCCAGTACTTC
TRBV9,TRBJ2-2,-,TRBD1,CASSEWLQGENTGELFF,TGTGCCAGCAGCGAGTGGCTTCAGGGGGAGAACACCGGGGAGCTGTTTTTT
TRBV6-1,TRBJ2-7,-,-,CASRVSGSAAYEQYF,TGTGCCAGCAGAGTTTCGGGATCTGCGGCCTACGAGCAGTACTTC
TRBV11-2,TRBJ2-1,-,TRBD2,CASSWGGSYNEQFF,TGTGCCAGCAGCTGGGGCGGGAGTTACAATGAGCAGTTCTTC